A single sample gave rise to the 28 T cell receptor beta chains below, sequenced in a study of PD-L1 blockade in urothelial cancer. Generated by immunoSEQ multiplex PCR, the TCRdb table keeps only in-frame clones and is missing some. The sample records some 110,000 clones, around nine tenths being singletons. The time point was: peripheral blood 6 weeks after treatment start. This sample comprised PBMCs, obtained around atezolizumab (anti-PD-L1) treatment. All receptors come from a man between 60 and 75 years old with urothelial cancer.

The J gene is TRBJ2-4, the V gene TRBV19; no reliable D call. This CDR3 region has 13 residues. CDR1 LNHDA and CDR2 SQIVND come from the germline V gene (reference sequence). Trimming shortened V by 10 bases and J by 1 base, and 11 bases separated the two germline ends. This chain's CDR3 is CATQPRAKNIQYF. Here the CDR3 DNA reads TGTGCCACCCAGCCCAGGGCCAAAAACATTCAGTACTTC.

CDR3 sequence reads: CASSQGSVSYEQYF. The CDR3 nucleotides are TGCGCCAGCAGCCAAGGGTCGGTTTCCTACGAGCAGTACTTC. This rearrangement joins TRBV4-1 to TRBJ2-7; D remains unclear. V was clipped by 1 base and J by 1 base, with 8 bases between them. The germline V gene has CDR1 MGHRA and CDR2 YSYEKL. This CDR3 region has 14 residues.

The genes are TRBV25-1 and TRBJ2-6; no firm D call. Trimming cost V 3 bases and J 0 bases, with 3 bases left between them. Looked up from germline, CDR1 is MGHDK and CDR2 is SYGVNS. The CDR3 has 14 residues. The CDR3 region is CASSDSSGANVLTF. CDR3 in DNA: TGTGCCAGCAGTGACAGCTCTGGGGCCAACGTCCTGACTTTC.

This sequence joins TRBV19 and TRBJ2-7, with D perhaps TRBD1 (6 bases). This CDR3 is built from 17 residues. Germline V gene sequence: CDR1 LNHDA, CDR2 SQIVND (reference sequence). V gave up 6 bases and J gave up 0 bases, with 21 bases separating them. CDR3 DNA: TGTGCCAGTAGCCCCGACTTAAGCAGGGGCAGCTCCTACGAGCAGTACTTC. Its protein is CASSPDLSRGSSYEQYF.

Written as DNA, the CDR3 is TGCGCCAGCAGCCCGTACCTTAGCGGGGGGCAAGGTGAGCAGTTCTTC. This sequence encodes CASSPYLSGGQGEQFF. The chain has TRBV4-1 and TRBJ2-1, with 10 bases that match TRBD2. Germline CDR1 reads MGHRA; CDR2 reads YSYEKL. This CDR3 is 16 amino acids long. V trimming: 4 bases; J trimming: 9 bases; junction bases outside the gene matches: 12.

This chain joins TRBV30 and TRBJ2-7, with 8 nucleotides matching TRBD1. Per the germline V gene, CDR1 is GTSNPN and CDR2 is SVGIG (reference sequence). The V and J ends lost 2 bases and 0 bases, in that order; junction bases with no gene match: 3. The CDR3 is made up of 14 amino acids. CDR3: CAWSSQGGSYEQYF. The CDR3, as DNA: TGTGCCTGGAGTTCACAGGGGGGCTCCTACGAGCAGTACTTC.

The V and J genes are TRBV7-2 and TRBJ2-7; 8 nucleotides agree with TRBD1. The CDR3 covers 15 residues. V was pared by 5 bases and J by 6 bases, with 12 bases of the junction left unmatched. In germline, CDR1 is SGHTA, CDR2 FQGNSA. The CDR3 loop reads CASSANQGAQVEQYF. CDR3 in DNA: TGTGCCAGCAGCGCTAATCAGGGGGCGCAGGTCGAGCAGTACTTC. The whole variable domain, remainder taken from reference TRBV7-2 and TRBJ2-7, is GAGVSQSPSNKVTEKGKDVELRCDPISGHTALYWYRQSLGQGLEFLIYFQGNSAPDKSGLPSDRFSAERTGGSVSTLTIQRTQQEDSAVYLCASSANQGAQVEQYFGPGTRLTVT.

The chain combines TRBV10-3 with TRBJ2-2; TRBD1 matches at 10 bases. The junction had 4 bases not matched to a gene; V was cut back by 2 bases and J by 4 bases. The CDR3 has 16 residues. Germline V gene sequence: CDR1 ENHRY, CDR2 SYGVKD. The CDR3 loop reads CAISESRTGGTGELFF. CDR3 DNA sequence: TGTGCCATCAGTGAGAGTCGGACAGGGGGCACCGGGGAGCTGTTTTTT.

This chain links TRBV4-2 with TRBJ1-6, with 7 bases that match TRBD1. Germline V gene lookup returns CDR1 LGHNA and CDR2 YNFKEQ. Trimming at V came to 2 bases and at J to 8 bases, leaving 3 bases not matched to a gene. CDR3 size: 14 residues. CDR3 coding DNA: TGTGCCAGCAGCCAAACCGACAGGGATTCACCCCTCCACTTT. Translation gives CASSQTDRDSPLHF.

The chain joins TRBV6-1 to TRBJ1-5; D is ambiguous. The CDR3 sequence is 14 residues long. V was cut by 0 bases and J by 6 bases, with 9 bases left in between. Germline CDR1 MNHNS, CDR2 SASEGT. CDR3 amino acids: CASSEAAWAQPQHF. CDR3 DNA: TGTGCCAGCAGTGAAGCGGCCTGGGCTCAGCCCCAGCATTTT.

V is TRBV2 and J is TRBJ1-2; D is possibly TRBD1 (5 bases). Trimming removed 6 bases at V and 1 base at J, with 12 bases between. CDR1 SNHLY and CDR2 FYNNEI come from the germline V gene. CDR3 length: 14 residues. CDR3: CASSPPGINYGYTF. CDR3 DNA sequence: TGTGCCAGCAGCCCTCCAGGGATTAACTATGGCTACACCTTC.

V usage is TRBV2 and J usage is TRBJ1-5; D perhaps matches TRBD1 (6 bases). From germline, CDR1 is SNHLY and CDR2 FYNNEI. The CDR3 length is 13 residues. The V end was cut by 4 bases, the J end by 7 bases, with 11 bases between. The CDR3, as DNA: TGTGCCAGCAGTGCAGGGGCTCAACAGCCCCAGCATTTT. Its protein is CASSAGAQQPQHF.

The V and J genes are TRBV29-1 and TRBJ2-7, with 13 bases fitting TRBD2. The CDR3 is made up of 14 amino acids. Trimming cost V 6 bases and J 3 bases; bases outside gene matches: 5. The germline gives CDR1 SQVTM, CDR2 ANQGSEA. The CDR3 spells CSVAGLAGSYEQYF. In DNA form, the CDR3 reads TGCAGCGTGGCGGGACTAGCGGGGAGCTACGAGCAGTACTTC.

This chain joins TRBV5-4 and TRBJ2-1; TRBD2 matches at 13 bases. Germline V gives CDR1 SGHNT, CDR2 YYREEE (reference sequence). The CDR3 is made up of 15 amino acids. V dropped 4 bases and J dropped 5; count of bases not matched to a gene: 3. DNA of the CDR3: TGTGCCAGCAGCACGGGACTAGCGGGGAACAATGAGCAGTTCTTC. This sequence encodes CASSTGLAGNNEQFF.

The rearrangement uses TRBV27 and TRBJ2-1; 7 bases map to TRBD1. Germline loops: CDR1 MNHEY, CDR2 SMNVEV (reference sequence). CDR3 length: 16 residues. V was clipped by 2 bases and J by 3 bases; unmatched bases: 7. CDR3 bases: TGTGCCAGCAGTTTAAGTACAGGGGAAAACTACAATGAGCAGTTCTTC. Encoded protein: CASSLSTGENYNEQFF.

The chain links TRBV2 to TRBJ1-6; D is uncertain. The germline V and J ends were trimmed by 3 bases and 0 bases, with 6 bases remaining between them. The CDR3 is made up of 15 amino acids. Germline CDR1 is SNHLY and CDR2 is FYNNEI. The CDR3 sequence is CASSDLSSYNSPLHF. As DNA, the CDR3 is TGTGCCAGCAGTGATTTGAGCTCCTATAATTCACCCCTCCACTTT.

The chain recombines TRBV7-3 with TRBJ1-5, with a tentative D call TRBD1 (5 bases). Trimming pared 2 bases from V and 7 bases from J, leaving 9 bases between. This CDR3 has 13 residues. CDR1 and CDR2 (germline): SGHTA, FQGTGA. The CDR3: CASSLGAAQPQHF. CDR3 nucleotide sequence: TGTGCCAGCAGCTTAGGGGCCGCACAGCCCCAGCATTTT.

The count of this clone is one. The chain couples TRBV9 to TRBJ2-1; D not certain. Germline V lookup: CDR1 SGDLS, CDR2 YYNGEE. V was trimmed by 2 bases and J by 5 bases, leaving 11 bases between them. CDR3 length: 14 residues. DNA for the CDR3: TGTGCCAGCAGCGTGAGAAGCGTAGACAATGAGCAGTTCTTC. Amino acids: CASSVRSVDNEQFF.

The chain employs TRBV27 and TRBJ2-1; 7 bases are shared with TRBD2. Losses at the gene ends were 7 bases for V and 2 bases for J; bases not matched to a gene: 11. The CDR3 consists of 16 residues. Germline assignment: CDR1 MNHEY and CDR2 SMNVEV (reference sequence). For the CDR3, the DNA is TGTGCCAGCAATCGACCGGGACTATCCCCCTACAATGAGCAGTTCTTC. The encoded protein is CASNRPGLSPYNEQFF.

V gene TRBV28 combines with J gene TRBJ2-7; D may be TRBD2 (6 bases). Germline loops: CDR1 MDHEN, CDR2 SYDVKM. The CDR3 has 15 residues. V lost 7 bases and J lost 1, with 17 bases in between. DNA of the CDR3: TGTGCCAGCACCGTTACTCAGGGAGGTTCCTACGAGCAGTACTTC. It specifies CASTVTQGGSYEQYF. The whole variable domain, remainder taken from reference TRBV28 and TRBJ2-7, is DVKVTQSSRYLVKRTGEKVFLECVQDMDHENMFWYRQDPGLGLRLIYFSYDVKMKEKGDIPEGYSVSREKKERFSLILESASTNQTSMYLCASTVTQGGSYEQYFGPGTRLTVT.

A single count supports this clone. The rearrangement links TRBV2 to TRBJ2-2, with 7 bases identical to TRBD1. CDR1 is SNHLY, CDR2 FYNNEI, per germline. This CDR3 has 14 residues. V was pared by 9 bases and J by 7 bases, with 11 bases of the junction left unmatched. The CDR3 nucleotides read TGTGCCAGTACCCGGGACAGAACTGACGGGGAGCTGTTTTTT. Its protein product is CASTRDRTDGELFF.

This rearrangement joins TRBV11-2 to TRBJ2-7; 7 positions match TRBD1. The V gene end was trimmed by 0 bases and the J gene end by 2 bases; junction bases not matched to a gene: 4. This CDR3 region has 15 residues. CDR1 and CDR2 from the germline V gene are SGHAT and FQNNGV. CDR3 loop: CASSLDRGTAYEQYF. The CDR3 coding sequence is TGTGCCAGCAGCTTAGATAGGGGGACAGCCTACGAGCAGTACTTC.

This clone appeared a single time. Additional DNA sequences in this sample encode the identical CDR3. The chain carries TRBV18 and TRBJ2-1, with a tentative D call TRBD1 (5 bases). V was trimmed by 0 bases and J by 8 bases, leaving 5 bases between them. Germline CDR1 KGHSH, CDR2 LQKENI. The CDR3 runs 12 residues. CDR3 sequence reads: CASSPPRDEQFF. The CDR3 coding sequence is TGTGCCAGCTCACCACCCAGGGATGAGCAGTTCTTC. Filled out from reference TRBV18 and TRBJ2-1, the complete variable domain reads NAGVMQNPRHLVRRRGQEARLRCSPMKGHSHVYWYRQLPEEGLKFMVYLQKENIIDESGMPKERFSAEFPKEGPSILRIQQVVRGDSAAYFCASSPPRDEQFFGPGTRLTVL.

The chain links TRBV7-3 to TRBJ2-7, with 7 positions matching TRBD2. The CDR3 length is 15 residues. V shed 1 base, J shed 1 base, and the junction held 4 bases outside the gene matches. Germline CDR1 and CDR2: SGHTA and FQGTGA. The CDR3 DNA reads as TGTGCCAGCAGCTTAATGGGGGGGATTTCCTACGAGCAGTACTTC. Its protein is CASSLMGGISYEQYF.

This chain links TRBV28 with TRBJ2-7; no definite D call. The length of the CDR3 is 12 residues. V was trimmed by 7 bases and J by 0 bases, leaving 7 bases between them. CDR1 is MDHEN and CDR2 is SYDVKM in the germline V gene. CDR3 region: CASTKSSYEQYF. The DNA of the CDR3 is TGTGCCAGCACTAAATCCTCCTACGAGCAGTACTTC.

The chain employs TRBV29-1 and TRBJ2-5, with TRBD2 matching 7 bases. This CDR3 region has 13 residues. V was clipped by 5 bases and J by 4 bases; unmatched bases: 7. The germline CDR1 and CDR2 sequences are SQVTM and ANQGSEA. CDR3 in DNA: TGCAGCGTTAATGCGGGGGTGGGAGAGACCCAGTACTTC. This translates into CSVNAGVGETQYF.

This chain uses TRBV6-1 with TRBJ1-5; D unresolved. Trimming pared 5 bases from V and 4 bases from J, leaving 9 bases between. This CDR3 is 13 amino acids long. Germline loops: CDR1 MNHNS, CDR2 SASEGT. CDR3 region: CASSWELNQPQHF. Written as DNA, the CDR3 is TGTGCCAGCAGTTGGGAGCTAAATCAGCCCCAGCATTTT.

CDR3 residues: CASSFRTGGADTQYF. In DNA, the CDR3 is TGTGCCAGCAGCTTCAGGACAGGGGGCGCAGATACGCAGTATTTT. This chain joins TRBV5-4 and TRBJ2-3; the match to TRBD1 covers 11 bases. Trimming cost V 2 bases and J 4 bases; bases outside gene matches: 3. This CDR3 region has 15 residues. The germline gives CDR1 SGHNT, CDR2 YYREEE (reference sequence).